These 29 T cell receptor beta chains came from one sample sequenced in a study of cytomegalovirus exposure and HLA in healthy donors. The PCR contained 60 Vbeta and 13 Jbeta primers. Repertoires were generated with immunoSEQ multiplex PCR, while TCRdb's copy carries only in-frame clones and drops some. Its table records 35,000 to 45,000 clones. What was sequenced was PBMCs. The receptors were gathered from a male donor in good health and CMV-seronegative.

V is TRBV27 and J is TRBJ2-7; TRBD1 matches at 8 bases. The ends lost 5 bases at V and 4 bases at J; junction bases unmatched: 7. Germline V gives CDR1 MNHEY, CDR2 SMNVEV (reference sequence). The CDR3 is 14 residues long. This CDR3 reads CASSRTGPSYEQYF. In DNA, the CDR3 is TGTGCCAGCAGTCGGACAGGGCCGTCATACGAGCAGTACTTC.

The chain is built from TRBV7-9 and TRBJ1-5; D is unclear. V dropped 7 bases and J dropped 6 bases, with 10 bases sitting between them. Germline CDR1 reads SEHNR; CDR2 reads FQNEAQ (reference sequence). This CDR3 contains 12 residues. CDR3 DNA: TGTGCCAGCACCGGGTCGGGTCAGCCCCAGCATTTT. Its protein is CASTGSGQPQHF.

CDR3 nucleotide sequence: TGTGCCAGCTCGATTACGAGGGAGCAGTACTTC. This gives the protein CASSITREQYF. The V call is TRBV2, the J call TRBJ2-5; tentative D call: TRBD2 (5 bases). The CDR3 loop spans 11 amino acids. The germline gives CDR1 SNHLY, CDR2 FYNNEI. The V end lost 8 bases, the J end lost 11 bases, and 15 bases lay between the germline ends.

The genes are TRBV9 and TRBJ2-1; possibly TRBD1 for D (6 bases). V shed 0 bases and J shed 5 bases, with 21 bases lying between them. CDR3 length equals 18 residues. CDR1 is SGDLS, CDR2 YYNGEE, per germline. The CDR3 nucleotides read TGTGCCAGCAGCGTAGTCGGTGCAGGGGACGCCGGCGACAATGAGCAGTTCTTC. Translating gives CASSVVGAGDAGDNEQFF.

The chain uses TRBV4-1 and TRBJ2-2; the match to TRBD1 covers 8 bases. The CDR3 loop spans 17 amino acids. Germline values: CDR1 MGHRA, CDR2 YSYEKL. Trimming removed 1 base from V and 4 bases from J; junction bases left unmatched: 8. The CDR3 sequence is CASSQGPRGQSTGELFF. CDR3 DNA: TGCGCCAGCAGCCAAGGACCCAGGGGGCAGAGCACCGGGGAGCTGTTTTTT.

The V call is TRBV5-1, the J call TRBJ2-2; 7 nucleotides agree with TRBD1. V trimming: 0 bases; J trimming: 4 bases; junction bases outside the gene matches: 12. The CDR3 totals 18 residues. Germline CDR1 SGHRS, CDR2 YFSETQ. The CDR3 DNA sequence: TGCGCCAGCAGCTTGGTGGCGCCGGGACAGTCACGCACCGGGGAGCTGTTTTTT. Translated, it gives CASSLVAPGQSRTGELFF.

Here the CDR3 DNA reads TGTGCCAGCAGCGGAGGACAGGTGAACACTGAAGCTTTCTTT. Its protein product is CASSGGQVNTEAFF. The J gene is TRBJ1-1, the V gene TRBV9; 7 nucleotides match TRBD1. Looked up from germline, CDR1 is SGDLS and CDR2 is YYNGEE. The CDR3 is 14 amino acids. The J segment lost 0 bases and the V segment lost 3 bases, leaving 2 bases of the junction unmatched.

This chain connects TRBV9 to TRBJ2-5; D perhaps matches TRBD1 (6 bases). CDR1 and CDR2 from the germline V gene are SGDLS and YYNGEE. This CDR3 is 15 amino acids long. The V gene lost 4 bases and the J gene lost 3 bases, with 16 bases spanning the gap. The CDR3: CASSSREQGKETQYF. The CDR3 nucleotides read TGTGCCAGCAGCTCCAGGGAGCAGGGGAAAGAGACCCAGTACTTC.

The J gene is TRBJ1-2, the V gene TRBV6-6, with 7 bases aligning to TRBD1. Germline assignment: CDR1 MNHNY and CDR2 SVGAGI (reference sequence). The junction had 7 bases not matched to a gene; V was cut back by 7 bases and J by 8 bases. This CDR3 has 12 amino acids. The CDR3 region is CASTEGARGYTF. The CDR3 DNA reads as TGTGCCAGCACAGAGGGGGCGCGAGGCTACACCTTC.

The gene calls are TRBV6-5 and TRBJ1-1, with D possibly TRBD1 on 6 matching bases. The CDR3 is 12 residues long. The V end lost 6 bases, the J end lost 7 bases, and 12 bases lay between the germline ends. From germline, CDR1 is MNHEY and CDR2 SVGAGI. The CDR3 here is CASRIGQIEAFF. The CDR3 DNA is TGTGCCAGCAGGATTGGACAGATTGAAGCTTTCTTT.

This rearrangement joins TRBV7-9 to TRBJ2-3; 7 bases match TRBD1. Germline V gives CDR1 SEHNR, CDR2 FQNEAQ (reference sequence). The V and J ends lost 8 bases and 5 bases, in that order; junction bases with no gene match: 4. The length of the CDR3 is 12 residues. CDR3 residues: CASGQGVDTQYF. The CDR3 nucleotides read TGTGCCAGCGGTCAGGGGGTAGATACGCAGTATTTT.

The chain has TRBV5-6 and TRBJ2-5, with TRBD1 matching over 9 bases. In germline, CDR1 is SGHDT, CDR2 YYEEEE. V lost 3 bases, J lost 4 bases, and 7 bases stayed unmatched. The CDR3 has 15 residues. The CDR3 DNA follows: TGTGCCAGCAGCTCTTCGGGACAGGGTATAGAGACCCAGTACTTC. Translating it yields CASSSSGQGIETQYF. Complete variable domain (other parts from reference TRBV5-6 and TRBJ2-5): DAGVTQSPTHLIKTRGQQVTLRCSPKSGHDTVSWYQQALGQGPQFIFQYYEEEERQRGNFPDRFSGHQFPNYSSELNVNALLLGDSALYLCASSSSGQGIETQYFGPGTRLLVL.

This chain joins TRBV6-5 and TRBJ2-1; possibly TRBD2 for D (6 bases). Per germline, CDR1 MNHEY and CDR2 SVGAGI. The CDR3 is 13 amino acids. The germline V and J ends were trimmed by 6 bases and 5 bases, with 11 bases remaining between them. CDR3: CASRTRGNNEQFF. CDR3 DNA: TGTGCCAGCAGGACTAGAGGGAACAATGAGCAGTTCTTC.

The chain employs TRBV30 and TRBJ2-1, with TRBD2 matching over 15 bases. The CDR3 is made up of 17 amino acids. The J segment lost 12 bases and the V segment lost 3 bases, leaving 15 bases of the junction unmatched. Germline loops: CDR1 GTSNPN, CDR2 SVGIG (reference sequence). CDR3 bases: TGTGCCTGGAGCAAACGAGGAGGGACTAGCGGGGGGCTGGGGCAGTTCTTC. It is translated as CAWSKRGGTSGGLGQFF.

The V gene is TRBV29-1, the J gene TRBJ2-7; 10 bases align to TRBD2. The CDR3 totals 14 residues. In germline, CDR1 is SQVTM, CDR2 ANQGSEA. Losses at the gene ends were 6 bases for V and 0 bases for J; bases not matched to a gene: 5. The CDR3 protein is CSVWTSGFSYEQYF. The DNA for the CDR3 is TGCAGCGTCTGGACTAGCGGCTTCTCCTACGAGCAGTACTTC.

Here the CDR3 DNA reads TGTGCCAGCAATAACCCCACAGGGGACAATGAGCAGTTCTTC. Translating it yields CASNNPTGDNEQFF. The gene calls are TRBV7-9 and TRBJ2-1, with 7 bases matching TRBD1. The ends lost 7 bases at V and 5 bases at J; junction bases unmatched: 8. The germline V gene encodes CDR1 SEHNR and CDR2 FQNEAQ (reference sequence). This CDR3 contains 14 residues.

The rearrangement links TRBV6-6 to TRBJ2-2; 8 nucleotides match TRBD1. This CDR3 comprises 15 residues. The V segment lost 4 bases and the J segment 7 bases; nucleotides outside the gene matches: 8. In germline, CDR1 is MNHNY, CDR2 SVGAGI (reference sequence). The CDR3 sequence: CASSFGQGTIGELFF. In DNA, the CDR3 is TGTGCCAGCAGTTTCGGACAGGGAACGATCGGGGAGCTGTTTTTT.

The V gene is TRBV7-2, the J gene TRBJ2-2, with D possibly TRBD1 on 5 matching bases. The V end was cut by 3 bases, the J end by 6 bases, with 14 bases between. Per germline, CDR1 SGHTA and CDR2 FQGNSA. This CDR3 contains 15 residues. The CDR3 DNA sequence: TGTGCCAGCAGCTTGCCAGGGCTCAACGCCGGGGAGCTGTTTTTT. Its protein is CASSLPGLNAGELFF.

This chain links TRBV19 with TRBJ2-7, with 12 bases identical to TRBD2. The ends lost 6 bases at V and 9 bases at J; junction bases unmatched: 9. The germline CDR1 and CDR2 sequences are LNHDA and SQIVND (reference sequence). This CDR3 is built from 14 residues. CDR3 amino acids: CASRPTSGSEWQYF. Here the CDR3 DNA reads TGTGCCAGTAGGCCGACTAGCGGGAGTGAGTGGCAGTACTTC. Together with reference TRBV19 and TRBJ2-7, the CDR3 gives the full variable domain: DGGITQSPKYLFRKEGQNVTLSCEQNLNHDAMYWYRQDPGQGLRLIYYSQIVNDFQKGDIAEGYSVSREKKESFPLTVTSAQKNPTAFYLCASRPTSGSEWQYFGPGTRLTVT.

As to this clone: Other nucleotide sequences in the sample specify the same CDR3. This chain uses TRBV30 with TRBJ2-6; D is uncertain. This CDR3 has 18 residues. Germline CDR1 is GTSNPN and CDR2 is SVGIG (reference sequence). DNA for the CDR3: TGTGCTCCCAGCGTCCCGGCCCTATTCCGTCTTGGGGCCAACGTCCTGACTTTC. Its protein is CAPSVPALFRLGANVLTF.

The J gene is TRBJ2-5, the V gene TRBV7-9; tentative D call: TRBD2 (6 bases). The CDR3 is 14 amino acids. Germline-derived CDR1 and CDR2 are SEHNR and FQNEAQ (reference sequence). Between the trimmed V and J ends, which lost 4 bases and 5 bases, there was a span of 14 bases. The CDR3 nucleotides read TGTGCCAGCAGCTCGGGACTTCTACGGGAGACCCAGTACTTC. Translation: CASSSGLLRETQYF.

CDR3 protein: CASSLAPTEPGNTIYF. The CDR3 region has the DNA TGCGCCAGCAGCTTGGCCCCCACGGAGCCTGGAAACACCATATATTTT. This rearrangement joins TRBV5-1 to TRBJ1-3, with D hard to call. CDR3 length equals 16 residues. The germline CDR1 and CDR2 sequences are SGHRS and YFSETQ. V was shortened by 0 bases and J by 2 bases, with 12 bases between the two germline ends.

The gene calls are TRBV7-6 and TRBJ2-2, with 7 positions matching TRBD2. This CDR3 contains 16 residues. In germline, CDR1 is SGHVS, CDR2 FNYEAQ. With 5 bases clipped from V and 3 bases from J, the junction kept 9 bases outside the gene matches. CDR3 DNA: TGTGCCAGCAGCCCTCTTGGCGGGAGTGACACCGGGGAGCTGTTTTTT. It codes for CASSPLGGSDTGELFF.

The chain combines TRBV29-1 with TRBJ1-5; 8 bases align to TRBD1. CDR1 and CDR2 (germline): SQVTM, ANQGSEA. The CDR3 extends over 12 amino acids. Trimming removed 6 bases from V and 4 bases from J; junction bases left unmatched: 2. The CDR3 DNA reads as TGCAGCGTCCGGACAGGGAATCAGCCCCAGCATTTT. It translates to CSVRTGNQPQHF.

The J gene is TRBJ1-6, the V gene TRBV30, with D uncertain. Germline V CDR1 and CDR2: GTSNPN, SVGIG (reference sequence). The CDR3 contains 12 residues. Trimming left V 0 bases short and J 7 bases short, with 4 bases between. The CDR3 loop reads CAWSVLNSPLHF. CDR3 nucleotide sequence: TGTGCCTGGAGTGTACTCAATTCACCCCTCCACTTT.

The chain employs TRBV5-1 and TRBJ2-7; 10 nucleotides agree with TRBD2. Germline V CDR1 and CDR2: SGHRS, YFSETQ. J lost 3 bases, V lost 2 bases, and 11 bases had no gene match. The CDR3 sequence is 17 residues long. This CDR3 is CASSFSASGSGVYEQYF. Here the CDR3 DNA reads TGCGCCAGCAGCTTCTCGGCTAGCGGGAGTGGGGTCTACGAGCAGTACTTC.

This chain links TRBV27 with TRBJ2-7; possible D gene TRBD1, 6 bases. The germline V and J ends were trimmed by 2 bases and 2 bases, with 10 bases remaining between them. From germline, CDR1 is MNHEY and CDR2 SMNVEV (reference sequence). The CDR3 sequence is 14 residues long. Written as DNA, the CDR3 is TGTGCCAGCAGTTTAGGGGACAACCCCTACGAGCAGTACTTC. This encodes CASSLGDNPYEQYF.

This chain connects TRBV4-2 to TRBJ2-3; D is ambiguous. In germline, CDR1 is LGHNA, CDR2 YNFKEQ. Trimming left V 0 bases short and J 5 bases short, with 6 bases between. The CDR3 extends over 13 amino acids. The CDR3 region is CASSQEFLDTQYF. Written as DNA, the CDR3 is TGTGCCAGCAGCCAAGAGTTTCTAGATACGCAGTATTTT.

CDR3 residues: CASSSQTYEQYF. The DNA for the CDR3 is TGCGCCAGCAGCTCCCAAACCTACGAGCAGTACTTC. The gene calls are TRBV5-1 and TRBJ2-7; D remains unclear. The CDR3 consists of 12 residues. Germline V gives CDR1 SGHRS, CDR2 YFSETQ. The V gene lost 3 bases and the J gene lost 2 bases, with 6 bases spanning the gap. The full variable domain, completed using reference TRBV5-1 and TRBJ2-7, is KAGVTQTPRYLIKTRGQQVTLSCSPISGHRSVSWYQQTPGQGLQFLFEYFSETQRNKGNFPGRFSGRQFSNSRSEMNVSTLELGDSALYLCASSSQTYEQYFGPGTRLTVT.